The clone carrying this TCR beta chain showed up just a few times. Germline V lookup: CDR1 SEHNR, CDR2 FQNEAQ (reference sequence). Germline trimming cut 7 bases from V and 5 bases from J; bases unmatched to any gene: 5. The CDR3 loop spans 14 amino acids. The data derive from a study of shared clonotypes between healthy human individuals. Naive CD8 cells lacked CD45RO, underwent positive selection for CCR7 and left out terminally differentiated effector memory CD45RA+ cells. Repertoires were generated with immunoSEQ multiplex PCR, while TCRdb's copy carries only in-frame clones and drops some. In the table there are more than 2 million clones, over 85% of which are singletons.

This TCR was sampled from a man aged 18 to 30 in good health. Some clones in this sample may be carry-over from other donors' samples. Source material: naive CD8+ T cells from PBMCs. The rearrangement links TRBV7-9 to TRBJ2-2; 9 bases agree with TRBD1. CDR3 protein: CASILGTGTGELFF. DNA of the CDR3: TGTGCCAGCATCCTCGGGACAGGGACCGGGGAGCTGTTTTTT.